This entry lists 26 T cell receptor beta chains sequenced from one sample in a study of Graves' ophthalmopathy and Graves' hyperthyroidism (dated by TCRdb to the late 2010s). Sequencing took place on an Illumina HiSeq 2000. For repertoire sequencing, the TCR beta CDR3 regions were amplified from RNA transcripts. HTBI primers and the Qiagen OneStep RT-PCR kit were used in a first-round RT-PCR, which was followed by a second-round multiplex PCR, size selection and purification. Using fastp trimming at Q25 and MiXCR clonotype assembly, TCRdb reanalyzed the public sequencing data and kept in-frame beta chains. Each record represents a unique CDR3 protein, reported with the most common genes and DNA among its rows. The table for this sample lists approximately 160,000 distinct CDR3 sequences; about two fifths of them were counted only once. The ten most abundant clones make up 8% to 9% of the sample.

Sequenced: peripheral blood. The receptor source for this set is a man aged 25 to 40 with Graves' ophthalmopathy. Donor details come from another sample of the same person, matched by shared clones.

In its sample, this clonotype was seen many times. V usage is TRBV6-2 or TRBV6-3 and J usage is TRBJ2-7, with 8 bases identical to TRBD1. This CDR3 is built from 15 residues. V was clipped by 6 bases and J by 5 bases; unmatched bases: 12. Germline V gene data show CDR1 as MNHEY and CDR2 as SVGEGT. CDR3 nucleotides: TGTGCCAGCAGCCTAATACAGGGGGAGATCAACGAGCAGTACTTC. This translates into CASSLIQGEINEQYF.

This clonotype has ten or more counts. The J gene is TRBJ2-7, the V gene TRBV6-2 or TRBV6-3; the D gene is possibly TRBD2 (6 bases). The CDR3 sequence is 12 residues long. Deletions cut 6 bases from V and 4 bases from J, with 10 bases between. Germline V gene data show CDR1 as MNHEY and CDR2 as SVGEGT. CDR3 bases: TGTGCCAGCAGGCGGGATTCGTACGAGCAGTACTTC. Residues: CASRRDSYEQYF.

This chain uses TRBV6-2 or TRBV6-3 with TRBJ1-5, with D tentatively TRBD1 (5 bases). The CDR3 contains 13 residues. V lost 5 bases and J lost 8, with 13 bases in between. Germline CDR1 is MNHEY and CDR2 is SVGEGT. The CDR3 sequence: CASSRWGGEPQHF. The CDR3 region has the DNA TGTGCCAGCAGTCGTTGGGGAGGGGAGCCCCAGCATTTT.

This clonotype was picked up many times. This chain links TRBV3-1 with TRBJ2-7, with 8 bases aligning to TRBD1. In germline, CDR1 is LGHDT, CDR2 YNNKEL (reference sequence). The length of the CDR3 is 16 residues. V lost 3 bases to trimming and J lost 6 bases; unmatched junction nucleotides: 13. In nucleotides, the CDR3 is TGTGCCAGCAGCCACTGGACAGGGCCCTCTTCAGGCGAGCAGTACTTC. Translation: CASSHWTGPSSGEQYF.

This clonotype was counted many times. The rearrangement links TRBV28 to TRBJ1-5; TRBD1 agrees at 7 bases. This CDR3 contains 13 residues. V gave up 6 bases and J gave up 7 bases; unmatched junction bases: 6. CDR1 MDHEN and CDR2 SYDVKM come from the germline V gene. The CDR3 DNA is TGTGCCAGCAGATCAACAGGGGCGCAGCCCCAGCATTTT. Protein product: CASRSTGAQPQHF.

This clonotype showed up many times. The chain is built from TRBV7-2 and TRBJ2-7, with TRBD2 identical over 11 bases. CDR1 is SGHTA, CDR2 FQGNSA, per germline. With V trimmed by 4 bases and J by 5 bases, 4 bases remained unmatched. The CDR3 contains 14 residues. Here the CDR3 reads CASSYLAGGDEQYF. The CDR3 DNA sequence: TGTGCCAGCAGCTACCTAGCGGGAGGCGACGAGCAGTACTTC.

The CDR3 region has the DNA TGCGCCAGCAGCTTGGCGGGGAGTGAGGGCTACACCTTC. Translating gives CASSLAGSEGYTF. V and J are TRBV5-1 and TRBJ1-2, with D uncertain. The V and J ends lost 0 bases and 8 bases respectively, with 11 bases between them. The CDR3 is 13 residues long. Germline CDR1 is SGHRS and CDR2 is YFSETQ.

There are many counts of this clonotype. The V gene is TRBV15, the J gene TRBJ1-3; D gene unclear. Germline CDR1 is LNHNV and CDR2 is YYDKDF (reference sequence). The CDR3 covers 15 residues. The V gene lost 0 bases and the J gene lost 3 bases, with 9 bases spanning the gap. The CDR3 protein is CATSRDLTLGNTIYF. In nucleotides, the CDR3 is TGTGCCACCAGCAGAGATCTGACACTTGGAAACACCATATATTTT.

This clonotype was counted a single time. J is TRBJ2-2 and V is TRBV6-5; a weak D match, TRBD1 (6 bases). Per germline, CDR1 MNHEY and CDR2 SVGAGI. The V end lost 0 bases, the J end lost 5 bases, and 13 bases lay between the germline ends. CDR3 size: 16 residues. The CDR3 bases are TGTGCCAGCAGTTACTCGAAACAGGGAAAGACCGGGGAGCTGTTTTTT. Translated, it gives CASSYSKQGKTGELFF.

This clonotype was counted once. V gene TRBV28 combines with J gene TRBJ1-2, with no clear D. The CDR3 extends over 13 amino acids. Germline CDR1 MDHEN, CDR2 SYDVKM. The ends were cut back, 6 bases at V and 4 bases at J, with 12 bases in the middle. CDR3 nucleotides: TGTGCCAGCAGCCCCAATGCGGCCTATGGCTACACCTTC. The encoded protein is CASSPNAAYGYTF.

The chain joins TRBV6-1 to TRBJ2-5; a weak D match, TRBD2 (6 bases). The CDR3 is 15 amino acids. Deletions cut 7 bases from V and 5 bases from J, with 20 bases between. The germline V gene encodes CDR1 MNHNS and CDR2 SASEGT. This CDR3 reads CASTTSGRAGETQYF. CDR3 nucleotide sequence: TGTGCCAGCACTACCTCGGGCAGGGCGGGGGAGACCCAGTACTTC.

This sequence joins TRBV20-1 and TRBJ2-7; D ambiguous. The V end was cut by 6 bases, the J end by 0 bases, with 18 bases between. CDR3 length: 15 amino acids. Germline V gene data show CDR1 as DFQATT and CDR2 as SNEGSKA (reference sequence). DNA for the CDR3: TGCAGTGCCACACCCCCGACCGGTAGCTCCTACGAGCAGTACTTC. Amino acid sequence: CSATPPTGSSYEQYF.

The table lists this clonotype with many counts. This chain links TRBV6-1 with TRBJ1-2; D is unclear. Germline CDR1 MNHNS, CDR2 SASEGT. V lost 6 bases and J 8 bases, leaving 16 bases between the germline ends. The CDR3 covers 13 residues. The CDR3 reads CASRNLDAGGYTF. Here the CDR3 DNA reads TGTGCCAGCAGGAACTTAGATGCGGGGGGCTACACCTTC.

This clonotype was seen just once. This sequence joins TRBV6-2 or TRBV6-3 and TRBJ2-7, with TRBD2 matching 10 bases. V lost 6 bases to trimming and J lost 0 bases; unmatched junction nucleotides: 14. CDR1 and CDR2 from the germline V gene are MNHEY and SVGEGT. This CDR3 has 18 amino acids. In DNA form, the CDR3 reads TGTGCCAGCAGCAGAGTCCTAGCGGGAGTCCACTCCTCCTACGAGCAGTACTTC. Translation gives CASSRVLAGVHSSYEQYF.

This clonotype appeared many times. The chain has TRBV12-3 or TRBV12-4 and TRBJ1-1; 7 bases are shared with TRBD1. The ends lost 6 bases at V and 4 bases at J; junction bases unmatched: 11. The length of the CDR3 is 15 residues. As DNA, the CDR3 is TGTGCCAGCAGAAAACAGGGGTTCGCGGCCACTGAAGCTTTCTTT. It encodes CASRKQGFAATEAFF.

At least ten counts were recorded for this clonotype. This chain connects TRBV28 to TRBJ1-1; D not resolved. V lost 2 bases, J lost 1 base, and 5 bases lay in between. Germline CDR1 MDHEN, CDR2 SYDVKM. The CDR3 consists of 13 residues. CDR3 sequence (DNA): TGTGCCAGCAGTTTAGGGCAGAACACTGAAGCTTTCTTT. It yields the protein CASSLGQNTEAFF.

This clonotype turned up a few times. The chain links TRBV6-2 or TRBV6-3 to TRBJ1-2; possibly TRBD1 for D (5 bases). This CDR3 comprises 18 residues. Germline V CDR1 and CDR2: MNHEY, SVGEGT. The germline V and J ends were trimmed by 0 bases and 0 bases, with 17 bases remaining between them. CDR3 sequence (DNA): TGTGCCAGCAGTTACTCTTTCGGTCGGACACAGACTAACTATGGCTACACCTTC. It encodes CASSYSFGRTQTNYGYTF.

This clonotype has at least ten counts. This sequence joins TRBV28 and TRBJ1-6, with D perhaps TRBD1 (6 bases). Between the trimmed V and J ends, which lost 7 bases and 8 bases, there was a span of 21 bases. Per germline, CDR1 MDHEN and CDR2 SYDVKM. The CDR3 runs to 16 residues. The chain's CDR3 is CASIARGGAGDSPLHF. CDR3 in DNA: TGTGCCAGCATCGCACGGGGGGGGGCTGGGGATTCACCCCTCCACTTT.

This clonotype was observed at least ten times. The CDR3 bases are TGTGCCAGCAGACGACACAGGGGGCGCTTGCCCGCGGGGGCTTTCTTT. It is translated as CASRRHRGRLPAGAFF. V usage is TRBV28 and J usage is TRBJ1-1; 9 nucleotides line up with TRBD1. J was trimmed by 11 bases and V by 6 bases; bases with no gene match: 19. The CDR3 covers 16 residues. The V gene's germline CDR1 is MDHEN and CDR2 SYDVKM.

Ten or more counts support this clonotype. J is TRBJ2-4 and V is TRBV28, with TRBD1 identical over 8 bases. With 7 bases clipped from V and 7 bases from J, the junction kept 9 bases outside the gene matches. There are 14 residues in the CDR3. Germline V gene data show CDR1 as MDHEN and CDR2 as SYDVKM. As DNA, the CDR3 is TGTGCCAGCACTCCAGGGGGCTCTTTGAACATTCAGTACTTC. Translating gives CASTPGGSLNIQYF.

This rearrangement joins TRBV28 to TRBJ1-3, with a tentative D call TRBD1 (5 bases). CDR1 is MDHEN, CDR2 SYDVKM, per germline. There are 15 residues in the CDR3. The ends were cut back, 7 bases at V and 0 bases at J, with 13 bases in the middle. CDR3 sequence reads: CASTGTASSGNTIYF. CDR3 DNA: TGTGCCAGCACTGGGACCGCCAGCTCTGGAAACACCATATATTTT.

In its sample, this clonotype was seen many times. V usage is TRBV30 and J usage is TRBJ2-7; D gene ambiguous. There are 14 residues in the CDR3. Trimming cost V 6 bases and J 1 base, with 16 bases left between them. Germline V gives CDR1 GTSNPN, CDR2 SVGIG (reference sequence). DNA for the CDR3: TGTGCCTGCCAGGATACCCGGGTTTCCTACGAGCAGTACTTC. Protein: CACQDTRVSYEQYF. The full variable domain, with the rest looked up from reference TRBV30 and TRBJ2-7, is SQTIHQWPATLVQPVGSPLSLECTVEGTSNPNLYWYRQAAGRGLQLLFYSVGIGQISSEVPQNLSASRPQDRQFILSSKKLLLSDSGFYLCACQDTRVSYEQYFGPGTRLTVT.

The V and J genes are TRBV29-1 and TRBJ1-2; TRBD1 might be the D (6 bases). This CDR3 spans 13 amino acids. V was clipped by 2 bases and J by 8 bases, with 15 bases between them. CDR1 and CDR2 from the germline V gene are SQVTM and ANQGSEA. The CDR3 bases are TGCAGCGTTGAAACTAACAGGGTTACAGGCTACACCTTC. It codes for CSVETNRVTGYTF.

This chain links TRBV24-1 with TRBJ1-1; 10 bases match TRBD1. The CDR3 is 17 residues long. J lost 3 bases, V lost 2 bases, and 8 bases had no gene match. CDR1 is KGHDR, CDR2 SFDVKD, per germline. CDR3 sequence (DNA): TGTGCCACCAGTGATTCGGGACAGGGGAGAGGGTACACTGAAGCTTTCTTT. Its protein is CATSDSGQGRGYTEAFF.

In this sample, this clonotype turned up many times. CDR3 nucleotides: TGTGCCAGCAGTGAACCGACAGGTTGGAGGGTAGACCAGCCCCAGCATTTT. Its translation: CASSEPTGWRVDQPQHF. The J gene is TRBJ1-5, the V gene TRBV6-1, with a tentative D call TRBD1 (6 bases). Germline assignment: CDR1 MNHNS and CDR2 SASEGT. V lost 2 bases and J 7 bases, leaving 21 bases between the germline ends. CDR3 length equals 17 residues.

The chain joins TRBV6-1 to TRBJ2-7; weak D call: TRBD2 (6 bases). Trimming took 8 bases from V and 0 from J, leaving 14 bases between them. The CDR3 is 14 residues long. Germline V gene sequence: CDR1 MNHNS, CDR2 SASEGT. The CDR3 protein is CASFNPGSSYEQYF. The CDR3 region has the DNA TGTGCCAGCTTCAATCCCGGGAGCTCCTACGAGCAGTACTTC.